The entry below describes one T cell receptor beta chain. No cognate antigen has been identified for it. No base quality information exists; no much larger clone differs at one position. TCRbeta CDR3 regions were amplified from genomic DNA by means of the immunoSEQ Assay, a bias-controlled multiplex PCR. Regarding the original processing steps: The number of nucleated cells in each sample was estimated from the amplification of reference gene primers within the assay. Sequence reads were collapsed and filtered to measure the absolute abundance of every unique TCRbeta CDR3 rearrangement. For each sample, productive Simpson clonality was calculated as the square root of Simpson's diversity index across productive rearrangements. In its TCRdb copy, this immuneACCESS table keeps in-frame sequences only and misses some clones. Where compared with another copy, unresolved V genes explain less than half of these, and the others have no known cause. The V and J calls and clone size come from that table; D and trimming were worked out from the DNA. The sample table shows approximately 180,000 clones, and around nine tenths are seen once. 0.5% to 0.65% of the sample is in the top ten clones.

This entry is derived from a study of blood T cell repertoires in COVID-19 (dated by TCRdb to the early 2020s). Background for the entire study: Collaborator samples came from the United States, Italy and Spain and covered acute and convalescent phases of COVID-19. The material from the prospective study consisted of cDNA or gDNA derived from T cells, B-cell-depleted T cells, or PBMCs. The dataset comprised deeply sampled blood TCRbeta repertoires from subjects exposed to, actively infected with, or recovered from COVID-19. The repertoires were released in a freely available public database meant as a resource for research on the immune response to SARS-CoV-2. The samples were drawn from the first 160 participants of the ongoing ImmuneRACE study and from some 1,300 subjects provided by 6 global collaborators. The sample metadata nearly always contained a de-identified subject ID, COVID-19 status, age in years and sex. Where HLA class I and class II types were available, the types were taken from metadata supplied by the sample provider, not from assay-based typing.

The collaborating institutions used their own protocols to collect whole blood in K2EDTA tubes. For TCRbeta analysis, collaborators shipped samples in one of three forms: frozen whole blood, isolated PBMCs, or DNA extracted from either of those sample types. The germline V gene (reference sequence) yields SEHNR for CDR1 and FQNEAQ for CDR2. Cut back by 1 base and 6 bases, the V and J ends lie 4 bases apart. The CDR3 measures 12 amino acids from cysteine to phenylalanine. Only the CDR3 DNA stays, 36 bases, in frame from base 1. What the work shows at the level of the full study, not this receptor alone: The amount of clinical and demographic metadata varied by source and participant and was provided uncurated.

The clonotype was recovered from a man in his fifties or sixties with acute or convalescent COVID-19. Sequencing used peripheral blood. The sequence is built from TRBV7-9 and TRBJ2-4; a confident D gene designation cannot be given. The bases read TGTGCCAGCAGCTTAGGAGGAAACATTCAGTACTTC. Its protein reads: CASSLGGNIQYF.